These 8 T cell receptor beta chains were sequenced from one sample in a study of memory CD4+ T cells and cytomegalovirus serostatus. Clones were read by immunoSEQ multiplex PCR, and TCRdb kept only the in-frame ones, dropping some. The sample lists about 59,000 clones; roughly three quarters were seen once. Single viable CD3+CD4+CD8-CD45RO+ cells were sorted as the memory CD4+ T cells. Source material: memory CD4+ T cells from blood. These TCRs come from an adult in good health and CMV-seronegative.

V usage is TRBV7-2 and J usage is TRBJ2-3; unclear D gene. Germline values: CDR1 SGHTA, CDR2 FQGNSA. The V gene lost 5 bases and the J gene lost 2 bases, with 11 bases spanning the gap. The CDR3 is 14 amino acids. The CDR3 DNA reads TGTGCCAGCAGCCTTATTCCCTACACAGATACGCAGTATTTT. Encoded protein: CASSLIPYTDTQYF.

The chain is built from TRBV5-4 and TRBJ2-2, with D unclear. The CDR3 extends over 15 amino acids. Trimming shortened V by 1 base and J by 5 bases, and 12 bases separated the two germline ends. Germline V gene data show CDR1 as SGHNT and CDR2 as YYREEE (reference sequence). CDR3 coding DNA: TGTGCCAGCAGCTTGAATATAGTAAATACCGGGGAGCTGTTTTTT. Encoded protein: CASSLNIVNTGELFF.

The chain joins TRBV27 to TRBJ1-5, with 8 bases that match TRBD1. The germline CDR1 and CDR2 sequences are MNHEY and SMNVEV (reference sequence). V dropped 5 bases and J dropped 4; count of bases not matched to a gene: 7. This CDR3 contains 15 residues. The CDR3 spells CASSKQGVSNQPQHF. CDR3 bases: TGTGCCAGCAGTAAACAGGGGGTCTCGAATCAGCCCCAGCATTTT.

The chain has TRBV19 and TRBJ2-7, with 8 bases matching TRBD2. The CDR3 contains 13 residues. J lost 6 bases, V lost 5 bases, and 6 bases had no gene match. Looked up from germline, CDR1 is LNHDA and CDR2 is SQIVND (reference sequence). The CDR3 DNA reads as TGTGCCAGTAGTCCCGGGAGGGCCTCCGAGCAGTACTTC. This sequence encodes CASSPGRASEQYF. Complete variable domain (other parts from reference TRBV19 and TRBJ2-7): DGGITQSPKYLFRKEGQNVTLSCEQNLNHDAMYWYRQDPGQGLRLIYYSQIVNDFQKGDIAEGYSVSREKKESFPLTVTSAQKNPTAFYLCASSPGRASEQYFGPGTRLTVT.

CDR3 DNA: TGTGCCAGCAGCTTATTCCCGGACAGCCACGAGCAGTACTTC. It is translated as CASSLFPDSHEQYF. This chain links TRBV7-3 with TRBJ2-7; D is perhaps TRBD1 (6 bases). The germline V and J ends were trimmed by 2 bases and 5 bases, with 13 bases remaining between them. The CDR3 extends over 14 amino acids. Germline CDR1 SGHTA, CDR2 FQGTGA.

This rearrangement joins TRBV29-1 to TRBJ2-3, with D tentatively TRBD1 or TRBD2 (5 bases each). This CDR3 is 14 amino acids long. The V end lost 4 bases, the J end lost 1 base, and 12 bases lay between the germline ends. CDR1 and CDR2 from the germline V gene are SQVTM and ANQGSEA. This CDR3 reads CSVGSRGGTDTQYF. The CDR3 coding sequence is TGCAGCGTTGGATCTAGGGGAGGCACAGATACGCAGTATTTT.

This clone was detected only a few times. V gene TRBV30 combines with J gene TRBJ2-4; D unclear. Germline V gene data show CDR1 as GTSNPN and CDR2 as SVGIG (reference sequence). The CDR3 extends over 11 amino acids. V lost 8 bases to trimming and J lost 5 bases, with 10 bases between them. The CDR3 sequence: CAQRMENIQYF. In nucleotides, the CDR3 is TGTGCCCAGAGGATGGAAAACATTCAGTACTTC. Complete variable domain (other parts from reference TRBV30 and TRBJ2-4): SQTIHQWPATLVQPVGSPLSLECTVEGTSNPNLYWYRQAAGRGLQLLFYSVGIGQISSEVPQNLSASRPQDRQFILSSKKLLLSDSGFYLCAQRMENIQYFGAGTRLSVL.

The chain employs TRBV11-2 and TRBJ1-3, with D tentatively TRBD1 (6 bases). CDR3 length equals 15 residues. V was clipped by 2 bases and J by 4 bases, with 12 bases between them. Germline V CDR1 and CDR2: SGHAT, FQNNGV. The DNA of the CDR3 is TGTGCCAGCAGCTTACCCACAGGGACGGGAAACACCATATATTTT. Protein: CASSLPTGTGNTIYF.